This TCR beta chain was retrieved from a study of cytomegalovirus exposure and HLA in healthy donors. The CDR3 has 16 amino acids. Looked up from germline, CDR1 is SGHVS and CDR2 is FNYEAQ. V lost 1 base and J lost 0, with 12 bases in between. The PCR contained 60 Vbeta and 13 Jbeta primers. In the original analysis: Around 76 million unique TCR beta chains, roughly 11 million shared, were counted in a later analysis. TCRdb keeps only in-frame clones here, not all; method: immunoSEQ multiplex PCR. The V and J calls and clone size come from that table; D and trimming were worked out from the DNA. The top ten hold roughly 4.5% of the sample, which has 150,000 to 200,000 clones, around 70% seen once.

The sequence came from a man in his late teens or twenties in good health and CMV-seropositive. The specimen was PBMCs. The rearrangement uses TRBV7-6 and TRBJ1-1; the D is unclear. In nucleotides, the CDR3 is TGTGCCAGCAGCTTAGACGTCAGCGGTATGAACACTGAAGCTTTCTTT. This gives the protein CASSLDVSGMNTEAFF.